A selection of T cell receptor beta chains follows, all from one sample in a study of shared clonotypes between healthy human individuals. The protocol was immunoSEQ multiplex PCR, while the TCRdb copy is restricted to in-frame clones and leaves out a portion. Found here are approximately 720,000 clones, 72% of them singletons; the top ten hold 1.8%. Sequences were obtained from memory CD4+ T cells sorted from blood. The receptors originated from a woman in her 30s in good health. Each CDR3 is given with its conserved first and last residue. Each record gives: J gene, clone size, V gene, CDR3 protein. Not all rows give a size; the values are once, few, many and, for expanded clones, a class.

>TRBJ2-5|NA|TRBV27
CASRVTGGETQYF
>TRBJ1-5|NA|TRBV10-2
CASSLQGASNQPQHF
>TRBJ2-2|NA|TRBV9
CASTWRAGGELFF
>TRBJ2-5|NA|TRBV6-5
CASSYGSLQETQYF
>TRBJ2-2|once|TRBV2
CASRRTSGSAGELFF
>TRBJ2-7|NA|TRBV5-1
CASRTTTSGGTYEQYF
>TRBJ1-1|NA|TRBV5-1
CASSLHQGVRSTEAFF
>TRBJ2-3|NA|TRBV4-2
CASSQDSGRVTDTQYF
>TRBJ2-7|NA|TRBV18
CASSPGRYEQYF
>TRBJ1-2|NA|TRBV14
CASSQGGTGQANYGYTF
>TRBJ1-4|NA|TRBV6-6
CASNPLGQGNEKLFF
>NA|NA|TRBV27
CASSQDLRTGASYEQYF
>TRBJ2-3|NA|TRBV10-3
CAISESGQTYTDTQYF
>TRBJ1-2|NA|TRBV6-5
CASSSPGARYGYTF
>TRBJ2-1|NA|TRBV13
CASSLGQGAQRLYNEQFF
>TRBJ1-1|NA|TRBV15
CATSRSPGTGNTEAFF
>TRBJ2-2|NA|TRBV5-1
CASSPTGTGTNTGELFF
>TRBJ2-1|NA|TRBV5-4
CASSSNSFTQFF
>TRBJ2-7|NA|TRBV11-2
CASSLLAGGGYEQYF
>TRBJ2-4|NA|TRBV12-2
CASRIEAVRAKNIQYF
>TRBJ2-5|NA|TRBV7-2
CASSFLNGKTQYF
>TRBJ1-1|NA|TRBV10-1
CASSGHQNTEAFF
>TRBJ2-1|many|TRBV25-1
CASSEVGLAANNEQFF
>TRBJ2-2|NA|TRBV18
CASSPAYMNTGELFF
>TRBJ2-5|NA|TRBV4-1
CASSQGTSGGKETQYF
>TRBJ1-5|few|TRBV4-2
CASSRTGGGQPQHF
>TRBJ2-5|NA|TRBV7-9
CASSLTTSGVETQYF
>TRBJ1-2|NA|TRBV5-8
CASSGEFYGYTF
>TRBJ2-2|NA|TRBV15
CATSTASGQSGELFF
>TRBJ2-7|NA|TRBV6-1
CASSERLAGYEQYF
>TRBJ2-7|once|TRBV28
CASRPDRVGNEQYF
>TRBJ1-5|NA|TRBV28
CATAGYNQPQHF
>TRBJ1-1|NA|TRBV29-1
CSGTDYLRAEAFF
>TRBJ2-2|medium-sized|TRBV5-4
CASSRSGLAGGPKNTGELFF
>TRBJ2-7|NA|TRBV9
CASSVEHDTYEQYF
>TRBJ2-3|NA|TRBV11-2
CASSRTGGLSTDTQYF
>TRBJ2-7|once|TRBV28
CASSPDGLYEQYF
>TRBJ1-2|NA|TRBV15
CATSRDAYTDYGYTF